This TCR beta chain was recorded in a study of cytomegalovirus exposure and HLA in healthy donors. Study-level background: Earlier work reported about 110 million unique TCR beta sequences from some 180 million T cells. The study's findings and limits: 87-base-pair reads could not separate some V segments, including TRBV6-2 and TRBV6-3. TCR beta V- and J-gene trimming, according to a later analysis, was linked to a missense DCLRE1C variant. CMV serostatus was the sole immune exposure data available.

The PCR had 60 Vbeta and 13 Jbeta primers. TCRdb's copy holds only in-frame clones and misses some; the assay was immunoSEQ multiplex PCR. The sample includes about 150,000 clones, approximately 80% of them seen just once. V was clipped by 4 bases and J by 2 bases, with 14 bases between them. CDR1 and CDR2 from the germline V gene are SSHAT and FNYEAQ (reference sequence). The length of the CDR3 is 15 residues. Worth noting for this clone: Its antigen is undetermined.

This rearrangement joins TRBV7-7 to TRBJ2-5, with a tentative D call TRBD2 (5 bases). The sequencing input was PBMCs. The receptor was isolated from a man in his forties in good health and CMV-seropositive. The CDR3 protein is CASSSLRGPQETQYF. CDR3 bases: TGTGCCAGCAGCTCCCTGCGCGGGCCTCAAGAGACCCAGTACTTC.